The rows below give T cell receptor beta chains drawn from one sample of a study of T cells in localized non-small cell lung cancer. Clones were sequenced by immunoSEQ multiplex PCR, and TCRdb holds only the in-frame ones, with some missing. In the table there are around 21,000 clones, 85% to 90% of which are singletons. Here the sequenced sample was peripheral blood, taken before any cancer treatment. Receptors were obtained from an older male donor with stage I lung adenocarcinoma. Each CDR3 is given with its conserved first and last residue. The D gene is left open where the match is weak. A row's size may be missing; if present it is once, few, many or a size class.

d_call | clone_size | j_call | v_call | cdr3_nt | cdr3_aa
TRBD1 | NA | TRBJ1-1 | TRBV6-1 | TGTGCCAGCAGCCGAGGACAGGAGCCAAACACTGAAGCTTTCTTT | CASSRGQEPNTEAFF
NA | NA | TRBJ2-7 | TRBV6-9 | TGTGCCAGCAGTCTACAGGACTCCTACGAGCAGTACTTC | CASSLQDSYEQYF
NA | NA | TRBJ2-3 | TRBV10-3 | TGTGCCATCAACGCACCGGACAGTCATACGCAGTATTTT | CAINAPDSHTQYF
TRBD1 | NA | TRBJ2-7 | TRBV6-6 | TGTGCCAGCCACGGACAGGGGGGTTACGAGCAGTACTTC | CASHGQGGYEQYF
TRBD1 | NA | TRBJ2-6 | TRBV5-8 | TGTGCCAGCAGCTTAACAGGGGGCGATGCTGGGGCCAACGTCCTGACTTTC | CASSLTGGDAGANVLTF
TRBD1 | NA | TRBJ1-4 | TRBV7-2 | TGTGCCAGCAGCTCCCTGACAGGGGGCTTTGAAAAACTGTTTTTT | CASSSLTGGFEKLFF
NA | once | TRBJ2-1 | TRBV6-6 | TGTGCCAGCAGTCCTACCTACAATGAGCAGTTCTTC | CASSPTYNEQFF
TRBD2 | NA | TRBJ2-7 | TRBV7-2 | TGTGCCAGCAGCTTATGGACTAGCGGGAGGGCCCAGAACGAGCAGTACTTC | CASSLWTSGRAQNEQYF
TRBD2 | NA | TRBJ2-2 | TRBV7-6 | TGTGCCAGCAGCTTCCGACTAGCGGGAGAGCTTAGGTCCGGGGAGCTGTTTTTT | CASSFRLAGELRSGELFF
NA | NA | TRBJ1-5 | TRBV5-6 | TGTGCCAGCAGCTTGGGCAGGTTTTTCAATCAGCCCCAGCATTTT | CASSLGRFFNQPQHF
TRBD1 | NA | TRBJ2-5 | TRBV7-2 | TGTGCCAGCAGCTTTCCTCGGACAGGCGAGACCCAGTACTTC | CASSFPRTGETQYF
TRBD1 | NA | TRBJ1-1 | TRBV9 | TGTGCCAGCAGCGTGGACAGGGGGAAGGGTGAAGCTTTCTTT | CASSVDRGKGEAFF
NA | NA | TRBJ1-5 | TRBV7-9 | TGTGCCAGCAGCCCGGGGGAGTTGGGTCGGCCCCAGCATTTT | CASSPGELGRPQHF
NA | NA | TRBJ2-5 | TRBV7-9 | TGTGCCAGCAGCTTAAGCGAGGTACGAGAGACCCAGTACTTC | CASSLSEVRETQYF
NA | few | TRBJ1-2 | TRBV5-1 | TGCGCCAGCAGGGCGAAGGGGGGTTATGGCTACACCTTC | CASRAKGGYGYTF
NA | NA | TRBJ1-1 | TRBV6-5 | TGTGCCAGCAGTTACTTCGGGGAAGGTGACACTGAAGCTTTCTTT | CASSYFGEGDTEAFF
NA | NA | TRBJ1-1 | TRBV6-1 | TGTGCCAGCAGTCCACGGACAGCACTTAACACTGAAGCTTTCTTT | CASSPRTALNTEAFF
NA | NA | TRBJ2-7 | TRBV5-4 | TGTGCCAGCAGCTTTCTAGGGGAGCAGTACTTC | CASSFLGEQYF
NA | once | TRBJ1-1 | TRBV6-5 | TGTGCCAGCAGTTCCGGAGGGAATTTAGCTTTCTTT | CASSSGGNLAFF
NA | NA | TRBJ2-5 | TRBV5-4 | TGTGCCAGCAGCTTGGGGTCAACAGGGCCCCCACAAGAGACCCAGTACTTC | CASSLGSTGPPQETQYF
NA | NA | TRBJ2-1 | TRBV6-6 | TGTGCCAGCAGTTCCGGGGGACTCCCTCTACGAGAGCAGTTCTTC | CASSSGGLPLREQFF